The clone carrying this TCR beta chain has only one observation. Its cognate antigen is unknown. The treatment was: oral pan-JAK inhibitor, 5-10 mg twice daily. These data belong to a study of CD8+ T cells in alopecia areata. V lost 5 bases and J 5 bases, leaving 15 bases between the germline ends. The CDR3 covers 14 residues. The V gene's germline CDR1 is MNHEY and CDR2 SMNVEV (reference sequence). Findings and limits, study-wide: While patients received tofacitinib, many expanded lesional clones remained present in scalp and blood.

RNA extraction and reverse transcription yielded cDNA as sequencing template. Assay used: immunoSEQ multiplex PCR; TCRdb lists only in-frame clones, some missing. In the table there are approximately 280,000 clones, 58% of which are singletons. The sequences come from CD4+ T cells sorted from blood, collected at week 24, from a patient treated with tofacitinib. This TCR was recovered from a human donor with alopecia areata. This rearrangement joins TRBV27 to TRBJ2-5; possible D gene TRBD2, 7 bases. The DNA of the CDR3 is TGTGCCAGCAGTCGCCGGGGGAGGGGGGAGACCCAGTACTTC. Encoded protein: CASSRRGRGETQYF.